This T cell receptor (beta chain) was captured in a study of blood T cells in healthy people across ages. PCR was performed a second time for about 6 to 12 cycles using a sample-barcoded 5' primer and a J-beta primer mix. TCRdb recomputed calls from the 5' RACE reads with MiXCR, one row per CDR3 protein. The data contain about 940,000 distinct CDR3 sequences, 40% to 60% of them singletons. The study, taken as a whole, reports: Donors of long life had a larger count of naive CD4+ cells and greater diversity than aged donors.

The CDR3 has 17 residues. In germline, CDR1 is SGHTA, CDR2 FQGNSA. Trimming took 1 base from V and 1 from J; bases not matched to a gene: 8. A remark on this clonotype: Its specificity is not known.

The V gene is TRBV7-2, the J gene TRBJ2-3; TRBD2 aligns across 7 bases. The clonotype originates from a young man in good health. Sequencing was carried out using blood. The CDR3 here is CASSLVSSGAGTDTQYF. In DNA form, the CDR3 reads TGTGCCAGCAGCTTAGTGTCCAGCGGGGCCGGCACAGATACGCAGTATTTT.